The text below deals with one T cell receptor beta chain. J gave up 3 bases and V 5 bases, and 12 bases lay outside the gene matches. CDR3 length: 16 amino acids. The germline V gene has CDR1 LNHDA and CDR2 SQIVND (reference sequence). Per the authors' pipeline: Amplified reference gene primers provided the basis for estimating nucleated cell counts. This table comes from immunoSEQ multiplex PCR, and its TCRdb copy is limited to in-frame clones, with some not included. V and J calls and clone size are given by that table; D and trimming were obtained from the DNA. The sample holds some 180,000 clones, 79% seen once. This record belongs to a study of blood T cell repertoires in COVID-19. On the study more broadly: Donors in Cohort 3 counted as recovered after two negative PCRs, clearance, or symptom resolution. Acute and convalescent COVID-19 samples came from the United States, Italy and Spain. PBMCs, B-cell-depleted T cells, or T cells provided the cDNA or gDNA that made up the material.

Sequences were obtained from PBMCs or T cells enriched from blood (not recorded which). J is TRBJ2-7 and V is TRBV19; TRBD2 agrees at 8 bases. This clonotype was sampled from a woman aged 70 to 79 in a cohort exposed to, infected with or recovered from COVID-19 (not recorded which). CDR3 residues: CASSGASSGQYYEQYF. CDR3 coding DNA: TGTGCCAGTAGTGGGGCCTCTAGCGGGCAATACTACGAGCAGTACTTC.